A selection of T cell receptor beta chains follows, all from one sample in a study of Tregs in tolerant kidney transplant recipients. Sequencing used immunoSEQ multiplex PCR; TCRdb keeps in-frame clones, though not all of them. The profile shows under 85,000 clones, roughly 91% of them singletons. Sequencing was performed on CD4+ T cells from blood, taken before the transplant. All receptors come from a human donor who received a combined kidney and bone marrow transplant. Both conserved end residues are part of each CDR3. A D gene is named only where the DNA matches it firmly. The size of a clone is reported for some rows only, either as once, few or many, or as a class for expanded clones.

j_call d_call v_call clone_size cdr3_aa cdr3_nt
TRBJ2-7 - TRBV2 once CASRPTLTYSYEQYF TGTGCCAGCAGACCCACCCTGACTTACTCCTACGAGCAGTACTTC
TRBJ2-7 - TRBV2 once CASRGGAAEYEQYF TGTGCCAGCAGGGGTGGAGCGGCAGAGTACGAGCAGTACTTC
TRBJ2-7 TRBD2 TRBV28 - CASSTTSGGFYEQYF TGTGCCAGCAGTACTACTAGCGGGGGTTTTTACGAGCAGTACTTC
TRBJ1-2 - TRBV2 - CASSGSGAYGYTF TGTGCCAGCAGTGGCTCTGGAGCGTATGGCTACACCTTC
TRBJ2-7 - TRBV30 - CAWSVKGLTYEQYF TGTGCCTGGAGTGTTAAGGGGCTCACCTACGAGCAGTACTTC
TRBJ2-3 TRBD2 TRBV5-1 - CASSLGLAGDVTQYF TGCGCCAGCAGCTTGGGACTAGCGGGAGACGTTACGCAGTATTTT
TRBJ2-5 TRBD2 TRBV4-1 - CASSAAVAGGPHETQYF TGCGCCAGCAGCGCTGCCGTGGCGGGAGGGCCGCATGAGACCCAGTACTTC
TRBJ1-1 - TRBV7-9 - CASSLGTGLFQNTEAFF TGTGCCAGCAGCTTAGGTACAGGCTTATTTCAGAACACTGAAGCTTTCTTT
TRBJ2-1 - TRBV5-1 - CASSRRADGTSEQFF TGCGCCAGCAGCCGCCGGGCGGACGGTACTAGTGAGCAGTTCTTC
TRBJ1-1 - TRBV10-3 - CAISESGGANTEAFF TGTGCCATCAGTGAGTCGGGGGGGGCAAACACTGAAGCTTTCTTT
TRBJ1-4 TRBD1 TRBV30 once CAWSRGQATNEKLFF TGTGCCTGGAGTCGTGGACAGGCAACTAATGAAAAACTGTTTTTT
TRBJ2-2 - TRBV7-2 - CASLGPDRAAGELFF TGTGCCAGCCTAGGCCCCGATAGAGCAGCCGGGGAGCTGTTTTTT
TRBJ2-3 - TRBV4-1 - CASSQDISGRSTDTQYF TGCGCCAGCAGCCAAGATATATCAGGCCGTAGCACAGATACGCAGTATTTT
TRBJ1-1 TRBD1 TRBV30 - CAWGQGTTEAFF TGTGCCTGGGGACAGGGAACCACTGAAGCTTTCTTT
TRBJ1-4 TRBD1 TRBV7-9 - CASSLTGGMNEKLFF TGTGCCAGCAGCCTTACAGGGGGGATGAATGAAAAACTGTTTTTT
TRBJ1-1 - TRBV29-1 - CSVRDSPVDTEAFF TGCAGCGTCAGGGACTCCCCGGTTGACACTGAAGCTTTCTTT
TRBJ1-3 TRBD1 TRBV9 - CASSTGTGYSSGNTIYF TGTGCCAGCAGTACCGGGACAGGCTATTCCTCTGGAAACACCATATATTTT
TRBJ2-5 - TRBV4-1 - CASSHHRDIVETQYF TGCGCCAGCAGCCACCACAGGGATATTGTTGAGACCCAGTACTTC
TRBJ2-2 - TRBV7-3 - CASSPYRGTGELFF TGTGCCAGCAGCCCGTATCGCGGCACCGGGGAGCTGTTTTTT
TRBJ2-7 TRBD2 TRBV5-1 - CASRIGDYNYEQYF TGCGCCAGCAGGATAGGGGACTACAACTACGAGCAGTACTTC
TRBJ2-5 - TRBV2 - CASRQDQETQYF TGTGCCAGCAGGCAGGATCAAGAGACCCAGTACTTC
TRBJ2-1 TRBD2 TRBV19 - CASSISGRGSNEQFF TGTGCCAGTAGTATAAGCGGGAGAGGGTCTAATGAGCAGTTCTTC
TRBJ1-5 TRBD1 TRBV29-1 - CSVERQDRGLFNQPQHF TGCAGCGTTGAGAGGCAGGACAGGGGGCTATTCAATCAGCCCCAGCATTTT
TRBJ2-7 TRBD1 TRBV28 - CASTPPQGAYEQYF TGTGCCAGCACCCCTCCACAGGGGGCCTACGAGCAGTACTTC